These 19 T cell receptor beta chains were all obtained from the same sample, sequenced in a study of T cells in Graves' hyperthyroidism and ophthalmopathy. Amplification targeted TCR beta CDR3 regions from RNA transcripts. Initially, a first-round RT-PCR of the TCR CDR3 employed the HTBI primer set. Using its own MiXCR run on the multiplex PCR reads, TCRdb lists one record per CDR3 protein. This repertoire shows about 500,000 distinct CDR3 sequences, roughly 15% found once; its top ten account for approximately 30%. The sample comprised blood. These receptors were taken from a woman in her 30s with Graves' ophthalmopathy.

This clonotype has at least ten counts. The chain links TRBV11-1 to TRBJ2-1, with D possibly being TRBD1 (6 bases). The CDR3 runs to 15 residues. CDR1 and CDR2 (germline): SGHAT, FQDESV (reference sequence). Trimming removed 4 bases at V and 4 bases at J, with 14 bases between. This CDR3 is CASSSTLTGYNEQFF. The DNA for the CDR3 is TGTGCCAGCAGCTCTACCCTTACAGGGTACAATGAGCAGTTCTTC.

This clonotype occurred many times. The chain has TRBV11-2 and TRBJ2-1; possible D gene TRBD2, 5 bases. Germline CDR1 SGHAT, CDR2 FQNNGV. This CDR3 contains 17 residues. Trimming removed 1 base at V and 3 bases at J, with 16 bases between. The CDR3 protein is CASSLARWEQVYNEQFF. In nucleotides, the CDR3 is TGTGCCAGCAGCTTAGCCCGCTGGGAGCAGGTCTACAATGAGCAGTTCTTC.

This chain joins TRBV9 and TRBJ2-4; D unclear. Looked up from germline, CDR1 is SGDLS and CDR2 is YYNGEE. This CDR3 contains 14 residues. The V and J ends lost 7 bases and 2 bases respectively, with 13 bases between them. The CDR3 region has the DNA TGTGCCAGCCGGGCCCCGTTATCCAAAAACATTCAGTACTTC. Its protein is CASRAPLSKNIQYF.

This clonotype was counted many times. The V call is TRBV20-1, the J call TRBJ2-1; 8 positions agree with TRBD2. CDR1 is DFQATT, CDR2 SNEGSKA, per germline (reference sequence). The CDR3 contains 14 residues. The V segment lost 3 bases and the J segment 7 bases; nucleotides outside the gene matches: 8. CDR3 DNA sequence: TGCAGTGCTAGTGCCGGGACTAGTAGGAATGAGCAGTTCTTC. Encoded protein: CSASAGTSRNEQFF.

The V gene is TRBV7-2, the J gene TRBJ2-5, with 9 bases matching TRBD1. The CDR3 runs 15 residues. Germline values: CDR1 SGHTA, CDR2 FQGNSA. Trimming took 5 bases from V and 5 from J; bases not matched to a gene: 9. CDR3 residues: CASSQEQGAFETQYF. In DNA, the CDR3 is TGTGCCAGCAGCCAAGAACAGGGGGCATTTGAGACCCAGTACTTC.

This clonotype was counted many times. The chain links TRBV7-6 to TRBJ2-1, with TRBD2 as a possible D gene (6 bases). Germline CDR1 SGHVS, CDR2 FNYEAQ. CDR3 length equals 15 residues. V gave up 3 bases and J gave up 0 bases, with 9 bases separating them. CDR3 in DNA: TGTGCCAGCAGCTTCGGGGGAGGCTCCTACAATGAGCAGTTCTTC. Protein sequence: CASSFGGGSYNEQFF.

In this sample, this clonotype turned up many times. The rearrangement joins TRBV28 to TRBJ1-5, with 8 positions matching TRBD1. Germline-derived CDR1 and CDR2 are MDHEN and SYDVKM. With V trimmed by 4 bases and J by 3 bases, 11 bases remained unmatched. CDR3 length equals 17 residues. The CDR3 protein is CASSSQQGQATNQPQHF. In nucleotides, the CDR3 is TGTGCCAGCAGTTCTCAACAGGGACAGGCGACCAATCAGCCCCAGCATTTT.

Remarks on this clonotype: A much larger clone differs from this one at a single base, so this may be a read error. This chain uses TRBV2 with TRBJ2-1, with a weak D call TRBD1 (6 bases). Trimming took off 6 bases at V and 8 bases at J, with 17 bases between the two ends. CDR1 and CDR2 (germline): SNHLY, FYNNEI. The CDR3 runs to 14 residues. CDR3 DNA sequence: TGTGCCAGCAGGAGGAACAGGGTCCTAGATGAGCAGTTCTTC. Its protein product is CASRRNRVLDEQFF.

This clonotype occurred a few times. The chain employs TRBV7-9 and TRBJ1-2; D uncertain. Trimming took off 5 bases at V and 7 bases at J, with 11 bases between the two ends. The germline V gene encodes CDR1 SEHNR and CDR2 FQNEAQ (reference sequence). The CDR3 runs 12 residues. For the CDR3, the DNA is TGTGCCAGCAGCCCCCAACCGGGTGGCTACACCTTC. It yields the protein CASSPQPGGYTF.

This chain links TRBV29-1 with TRBJ2-1, with 10 bases fitting TRBD1. Germline trimming cut 6 bases from V and 9 bases from J; bases unmatched to any gene: 11. This CDR3 comprises 14 residues. Germline V gene lookup returns CDR1 SQVTM and CDR2 ANQGSEA. The CDR3 loop reads CSVQDGTGVGEQFF. The CDR3 DNA reads TGCAGCGTGCAAGACGGGACAGGGGTCGGTGAGCAGTTCTTC.

The genes are TRBV6-1 and TRBJ2-1; TRBD2 matches 11 bases. Trimming at V came to 6 bases and at J to 9 bases, leaving 7 bases not matched to a gene. Germline V gene sequence: CDR1 MNHNS, CDR2 SASEGT. The CDR3 has 14 amino acids. This CDR3 reads CASSGLAGGAEQFF. The DNA of the CDR3 is TGTGCCAGCAGCGGACTAGCGGGTGGGGCTGAGCAGTTCTTC.

This clonotype has ten or more counts. The CDR3 reads CASSWAGGTGELFF. DNA for the CDR3: TGTGCCAGCAGTTGGGCAGGAGGCACCGGGGAGCTGTTTTTT. The chain joins TRBV6-2 or TRBV6-3 to TRBJ2-2; TRBD2 might be the D (5 bases). From germline, CDR1 is MNHEY and CDR2 SVGEGT. CDR3 length equals 14 residues. V was cut by 4 bases and J by 4 bases, with 10 bases left in between.

The chain uses TRBV2 and TRBJ1-6; D gene uncertain. This CDR3 has 13 amino acids. The ends were cut back, 9 bases at V and 6 bases at J, with 12 bases in the middle. Germline CDR1 and CDR2: SNHLY and FYNNEI. CDR3 DNA: TGTGCCAGTAGCGACGGTCCTAATTCACCCCTCCACTTT. Translated, it gives CASSDGPNSPLHF. The full variable domain, completed using reference TRBV2 and TRBJ1-6, is EPEVTQTPSHQVTQMGQEVILRCVPISNHLYFYWYRQILGQKVEFLVSFYNNEISEKSEIFDDQFSVERPDGSNFTLKIRSTKLEDSAMYFCASSDGPNSPLHFGNGTRLTVT.

This clonotype was detected ten times or more. The chain carries TRBV7-2 and TRBJ2-1; D gene uncertain. V was trimmed by 1 base and J by 6 bases, leaving 7 bases between them. The CDR3 has 13 amino acids. CDR1 is SGHTA, CDR2 FQGNSA, per germline. The CDR3: CASSLGTFNEQFF. DNA of the CDR3: TGTGCCAGCAGCTTAGGAACCTTCAATGAGCAGTTCTTC.

This chain uses TRBV5-8 with TRBJ1-2; 7 bases agree with TRBD1. The germline CDR1 and CDR2 sequences are SGHTS and YDEGEE. V was clipped by 4 bases and J by 3 bases; unmatched bases: 6. The length of the CDR3 is 14 residues. This CDR3 reads CASSPGQAHYGYTF. CDR3 nucleotide sequence: TGTGCCAGCAGCCCCGGACAGGCCCACTATGGCTACACCTTC. Full variable domain (missing parts from reference TRBV5-8 and TRBJ1-2): EAGVTQSPTHLIKTRGQQATLRCSPISGHTSVYWYQQALGLGLQFLLWYDEGEERNRGNFPPRFSGRQFPNYSSELNVNALELEDSALYLCASSPGQAHYGYTFGSGTRLTVV.

This chain joins TRBV6-1 and TRBJ1-1, with 7 positions matching TRBD1. There are 12 residues in the CDR3. The junction had 6 bases not matched to a gene; V was cut back by 8 bases and J by 6 bases. The germline V gene has CDR1 MNHNS and CDR2 SASEGT. CDR3 DNA sequence: TGTGCCAGCGCTACAGGGGACGCTGAAGCTTTCTTT. It specifies CASATGDAEAFF.

This clonotype was seen more than once but under ten times. The chain combines TRBV4-2 with TRBJ2-7, with a weak D call TRBD2 (6 bases). The CDR3 spans 15 residues. Per the germline V gene, CDR1 is LGHNA and CDR2 is YNFKEQ. The V gene lost 0 bases and the J gene lost 2 bases, with 11 bases spanning the gap. CDR3 protein: CASSQEGERAYEQYF. CDR3 coding DNA: TGTGCCAGCAGCCAAGAGGGAGAGCGGGCCTACGAGCAGTACTTC.

This clonotype showed up many times. The rearrangement links TRBV10-3 to TRBJ1-2; tentative D call: TRBD1 (6 bases). This CDR3 is 15 amino acids long. CDR1 and CDR2 from the germline V gene are ENHRY and SYGVKD. V lost 3 bases and J lost 4, with 15 bases in between. CDR3 DNA sequence: TGTGCCATCAGTGATTTACTCGACAGGAGCTATGGCTACACCTTC. Translated, it gives CAISDLLDRSYGYTF.

This clonotype has a count of ten or more. This chain uses TRBV10-3 with TRBJ2-2; 7 bases match TRBD1. Per the germline V gene, CDR1 is ENHRY and CDR2 is SYGVKD. CDR3 length: 14 residues. With V trimmed by 10 bases and J by 4 bases, 9 bases remained unmatched. CDR3 sequence (DNA): TGTGCCACCATAACAGGGGCGGGCACCGGGGAGCTGTTTTTT. Residues: CATITGAGTGELFF.